One sample yielded the 23 T cell receptor beta chains listed below, sequenced in a study of molecular identifiers for immune sequencing clone quantification. TCRdb passed the PCR reads through MiXCR, listing each CDR3 protein once. Of some 70,000 distinct CDR3 sequences in the sample, approximately 18% were seen once. Material for sequencing was naive CD8+ T cells from blood, with Jurkat cell RNA spiked in. As for subset: FACS-sorted CD8+CD4-CCR7+CD45RA+ naive T cells. These receptor sequences come from a human donor in good health. Some libraries in this study had Jurkat cell RNA spiked in.

This clonotype was seen ten or more times. The chain couples TRBV2 to TRBJ1-2, with TRBD1 identical over 7 bases. J lost 2 bases, V lost 7 bases, and 4 bases had no gene match. Per the germline V gene, CDR1 is SNHLY and CDR2 is FYNNEI. This CDR3 has 13 amino acids. DNA of the CDR3: TGTGCCAGCACCGGGACAGTAAACTATGGCTACACCTTC. It codes for CASTGTVNYGYTF.

Only a few counts were recorded for this clonotype. The genes are TRBV19 and TRBJ2-1; TRBD2 agrees at 7 bases. V was pared by 5 bases and J by 3 bases, with 1 base of the junction left unmatched. The CDR3 has 13 residues. The germline gives CDR1 LNHDA, CDR2 SQIVND (reference sequence). The CDR3 loop is CASSGTNYNEQFF. The CDR3 nucleotides are TGTGCCAGTAGTGGGACTAACTACAATGAGCAGTTCTTC.

This clonotype was seen ten or more times. The J gene is TRBJ2-7, the V gene TRBV7-9; the D gene is possibly TRBD2 (6 bases). CDR3 length equals 15 residues. Per germline, CDR1 SEHNR and CDR2 FQNEAQ (reference sequence). Deletions cut 2 bases from V and 0 bases from J, with 11 bases between. The CDR3 bases are TGTGCCAGCAGCTTATCCGCGGGAACCTCCTACGAGCAGTACTTC. Its translation is CASSLSAGTSYEQYF.

This clonotype has ten or more counts. This rearrangement joins TRBV20-1 to TRBJ2-7; no clear D. Trimming took 5 bases from V and 4 from J, leaving 21 bases between them. The CDR3 contains 15 residues. Germline-derived CDR1 and CDR2 are DFQATT and SNEGSKA (reference sequence). CDR3 bases: TGCAGTGCTCCTGGGATCGAAAACCTCTTATACGAGCAGTACTTC. Residues: CSAPGIENLLYEQYF.

This clonotype was detected many times. The rearrangement joins TRBV4-1 to TRBJ2-2, with D possibly TRBD1 on 5 matching bases. This CDR3 is 15 amino acids long. V lost 3 bases to trimming and J lost 6 bases, with 14 bases between them. Germline loops: CDR1 MGHRA, CDR2 YSYEKL. The CDR3 loop reads CASSQTDVYSGELFF. In DNA, the CDR3 is TGCGCCAGCAGCCAGACAGACGTCTACTCCGGGGAGCTGTTTTTT.

Notes on this clonotype: One base away lies a much larger clone, so this may be a sequencing read error. CDR3 DNA: TGTGCCTGCAGTGAATCGGTCGGCCGAGGGCTGAACACTGAAGCTTTCTTT. Amino acid sequence: CACSESVGRGLNTEAFF. The J gene is TRBJ1-1, the V gene TRBV25-1, with D unresolved. Germline V CDR1 and CDR2: MGHDK, SYGVNS. CDR3 size: 17 residues.

A few counts support this clonotype. The chain carries TRBV11-1 and TRBJ2-1, with 7 bases lining up with TRBD2. Germline V gives CDR1 SGHAT, CDR2 FQDESV (reference sequence). J gave up 6 bases and V 2 bases, and 7 bases lay outside the gene matches. The CDR3 runs 15 residues. The chain's CDR3 is CASSLLAGVFNEQFF. CDR3 nucleotides: TGTGCCAGCAGCTTACTGGCGGGGGTCTTCAATGAGCAGTTCTTC. Full variable domain (outside the CDR3, taken from reference TRBV11-1 and TRBJ2-1): EAEVAQSPRYKITEKSQAVAFWCDPISGHATLYWYRQILGQGPELLVQFQDESVVDDSQLPKDRFSAERLKGVDSTLKIQPAELGDSAMYLCASSLLAGVFNEQFFGPGTRLTVL.

This clonotype was recorded at least ten times. This sequence joins TRBV7-9 and TRBJ1-5; unclear D gene. With 3 bases removed from V and 2 bases from J, the gap between germline ends came to 11 bases. The CDR3 covers 15 residues. CDR1 and CDR2 from the germline V gene are SEHNR and FQNEAQ (reference sequence). CDR3 in amino acids: CASSFGGVGNQPQHF. CDR3 in DNA: TGTGCCAGCAGCTTCGGTGGGGTTGGCAATCAGCCCCAGCATTTT.

This clonotype was seen at least ten times. The chain employs TRBV4-1 and TRBJ2-7; 14 bases match TRBD2. Germline V gene data show CDR1 as MGHRA and CDR2 as YSYEKL. V shed 1 base and J 6 bases; nucleotides not matched to a gene: 8. The CDR3 covers 17 residues. The CDR3 spells CASSQVGSGLAGAEQYF. Written as DNA, the CDR3 is TGCGCCAGCAGCCAAGTAGGCTCGGGACTAGCGGGAGCCGAGCAGTACTTC.

As concerns this clonotype: A single base separates this from a much larger clone, so it may be a read error. The chain links TRBV6-1 to TRBJ2-7; 8 nucleotides align to TRBD1. The CDR3 has 15 residues. From germline, CDR1 is MNHNS and CDR2 SASEGT. After removal of 5 bases from V and 6 bases from J, the junction contained 12 bases not matched to a gene. The CDR3 spells CASSPTTGTGSEQYF. The CDR3, as DNA: TGTGCCAGCAGTCCTACCACAGGGACAGGAAGCGAGCAGTACTTC.

J is TRBJ2-7 and V is TRBV5-1; a possible D gene is TRBD2 (6 bases). CDR3 length equals 15 residues. V gave up 4 bases and J gave up 6 bases, with 20 bases separating them. Germline-derived CDR1 and CDR2 are SGHRS and YFSETQ. The CDR3: CASSPAGGPGGEQYF. The DNA of the CDR3 is TGCGCCAGCAGCCCCGCCGGGGGACCAGGCGGCGAGCAGTACTTC.

This chain joins TRBV12-3 or TRBV12-4 and TRBJ2-1; TRBD2 aligns across 11 bases. V shed 4 bases and J 5 bases; nucleotides not matched to a gene: 7. This CDR3 is 16 amino acids long. The CDR3 DNA follows: TGTGCCAGCAGTTACATAGCGGGAGGGCCAAACAATGAGCAGTTCTTC. Translation: CASSYIAGGPNNEQFF.

For this clonotype: A read error may be the cause here, since a much bigger clone is one base away. CDR3 region: CASSRGTGVETPYF. The CDR3 DNA follows: TGCGCCAGCAGCCGCGGGACAGGGGTCGAGACCCCGTACTTC. The chain carries TRBV4-1 and TRBJ2-5; 10 bases map to TRBD1. The CDR3 consists of 14 residues. Germline V gene data show CDR1 as MGHRA and CDR2 as YSYEKL.

This clonotype came up a few times. The rearrangement uses TRBV19 and TRBJ1-1, with a weak D call TRBD1 (6 bases). Trimming cost V 8 bases and J 0 bases, with 10 bases left between them. CDR3 size: 13 residues. CDR1 and CDR2 from the germline V gene are LNHDA and SQIVND (reference sequence). CDR3 in DNA: TGTGCCAGTTTGGGACACATGAACACTGAAGCTTTCTTT. Amino acids: CASLGHMNTEAFF.

This clonotype was found many times. The V and J genes are TRBV2 and TRBJ2-2; possible D gene TRBD1, 5 bases. The CDR3 loop spans 17 amino acids. Trimming removed 2 bases at V and 6 bases at J, with 19 bases between. Germline V gene sequence: CDR1 SNHLY, CDR2 FYNNEI. This CDR3 is CASSESTLQGGPGELFF. DNA of the CDR3: TGTGCCAGCAGTGAATCTACTTTGCAGGGTGGGCCCGGGGAGCTGTTTTTT.

This clonotype came up many times. The chain joins TRBV6-1 to TRBJ2-3, with D unresolved. The CDR3 contains 17 residues. Germline-derived CDR1 and CDR2 are MNHNS and SASEGT. Trimming removed 2 bases at V and 2 bases at J, with 17 bases between. The CDR3 here is CASSERDTSPPTDTQYF. The CDR3 nucleotides are TGTGCCAGCAGTGAAAGAGATACTTCACCCCCCACAGATACGCAGTATTTT.

This clonotype appeared many times. The genes are TRBV27 and TRBJ1-5; the D gene is possibly TRBD1 (6 bases). This CDR3 region has 15 residues. Germline CDR1 and CDR2: MNHEY and SMNVEV (reference sequence). V was pared by 1 base and J by 6 bases, with 13 bases between. In nucleotides, the CDR3 is TGTGCCAGCAGTTTATTTTCGGGGGGCGGTCAGCCCCAGCATTTT. Translated, it gives CASSLFSGGGQPQHF.

The chain links TRBV27 to TRBJ2-1; 11 nucleotides agree with TRBD2. Germline CDR1 is MNHEY and CDR2 is SMNVEV (reference sequence). The CDR3 contains 18 residues. The V segment lost 5 bases and the J segment 7 bases; nucleotides outside the gene matches: 16. CDR3 nucleotide sequence: TGTGCCAGCAGTCTTAATCCCGTAACTAGCGGGAGTCTAAATGAGCAGTTCTTC. Its protein is CASSLNPVTSGSLNEQFF.

This clonotype showed up just once. Given the absence of the conserved phenylalanine or tryptophan at the CDR3 end, a read error is likely. The chain links TRBV10-2 to TRBJ2-1; D remains unclear. The CDR3 loop spans 14 amino acids. The germline CDR1 and CDR2 sequences are WSHSY and SAAADI. Trimming removed 8 bases at V and 0 bases at J, with 11 bases between. The CDR3 reads CASGVSSSYNEQFS. The CDR3 nucleotides read TGCGCCAGCGGTGTCTCCAGCTCCTACAATGAGCAGTTCTCC.

As regards this clonotype: A much more abundant neighbour one base away suggests this may be a read error. The chain employs TRBV5-1 and TRBJ1-1; tentative D call: TRBD1 (6 bases). Germline V lookup: CDR1 SGHRS, CDR2 YFSETQ. This CDR3 contains 14 residues. The CDR3 nucleotides read TGCGCCAGCAGTATGGGGACAATGAACGCTGAAGCTTTCTTT. Translated, it gives CASSMGTMNAEAFF.

This clonotype was picked up many times. This chain links TRBV2 with TRBJ2-6; D call uncertain. Trimming stripped 7 bases from V and 2 bases from J, with 12 bases between. Germline CDR1 reads SNHLY; CDR2 reads FYNNEI. The CDR3 runs to 15 residues. Here the CDR3 DNA reads TGTGCCAGCATCCTGTGGGGAACTGGGGCCAACGTCCTGACTTTC. This gives the protein CASILWGTGANVLTF. The whole variable domain, remainder taken from reference TRBV2 and TRBJ2-6, is EPEVTQTPSHQVTQMGQEVILRCVPISNHLYFYWYRQILGQKVEFLVSFYNNEISEKSEIFDDQFSVERPDGSNFTLKIRSTKLEDSAMYFCASILWGTGANVLTFGAGSRLTVL.

In this sample, this clonotype turned up once. The gene calls are TRBV4-3 and TRBJ1-5, with D perhaps matching TRBD1 (5 bases). V was clipped by 3 bases and J by 9 bases, with 18 bases between them. CDR1 and CDR2 from the germline V gene are LGHNA and YSLEER. The CDR3 is 15 residues long. In nucleotides, the CDR3 is TGCGCCAGCAGCCATGCTCACCAGGGCGGACGGCCCCAGCATTTT. Residues: CASSHAHQGGRPQHF.

This clonotype was detected a few times. Possible read error: a much larger clone is one base away. The chain links TRBV6-6 to TRBJ1-4; no firm D call. The CDR3 covers 14 residues. Between the trimmed V and J ends, which lost 8 bases and 2 bases, there was a span of 12 bases. CDR1 and CDR2 from the germline V gene are MNHNY and SVGAGI (reference sequence). In nucleotides, the CDR3 is TGTGCCAGCTCCCTGAACAGCACTAATGAAAAACTGTTTTTT. The encoded protein is CASSLNSTNEKLFF.